This T cell receptor beta chain was identified during a study of cytomegalovirus exposure and HLA in healthy donors. The wider study: Among about 179 million T cells, an earlier analysis found roughly 110 million unique TCR beta sequences. Some 91 million unique TCRs from HLA-typed donors were held in an early release of data. Overall study results and limits: The investigators catalogued 160 or so TCR beta chains as cytomegalovirus-associated. For cytomegalovirus status, the classifier reportedly gave diagnoses with high specificity and sensitivity.

The PCR made use of 60 Vbeta and 13 Jbeta primers. Data came from immunoSEQ multiplex PCR; TCRdb stores just in-frame clones and leaves some out. Among approximately 220,000 clones, more than 60% were seen once, and the ten largest hold about 0.2%. Details on this clone: Its antigen is undetermined.

The CDR3 consists of 11 residues. Trimming stripped 10 bases from V and 2 bases from J, with 8 bases between. CDR1 and CDR2 from the germline V gene are ENHRY and SYGVKD. What was sequenced was PBMCs. The V and J genes are TRBV10-3 and TRBJ1-1; TRBD1 is a possible D gene (5 bases). The sequence was obtained from a girl aged 2-10 years in good health and CMV-seronegative. In DNA form, the CDR3 reads TGTGCCACAGGGTTCAACACTGAAGCTTTCTTT. It encodes CATGFNTEAFF.